A single sample is the source of the 13 T cell receptor beta chains below, sequenced in a study of a mutant IDH1 vaccine in newly diagnosed glioma. Sequencing used immunoSEQ multiplex PCR; TCRdb keeps in-frame clones, though not all of them. This table has under 55,000 clones, around 90% appearing once. This sample's time point: week 11, during vaccination. What each vaccine dose contained was 300 ug of mutant IDH1 20-mer peptide, accompanied by topical imiquimod. No antigen has been identified for these receptors. The sequencing here drew on PBMCs, taken from a glioma patient whose treatment included an IDH1 peptide vaccine. These receptors all stem from a man aged 50 to 59 with glioma.

The rearrangement uses TRBV4-3 and TRBJ2-7; D is ambiguous. Germline CDR1 is LGHNA and CDR2 is YSLEER. V was clipped by 1 base and J by 2 bases, with 9 bases between them. This CDR3 is 14 amino acids long. The CDR3: CASSQGPQTYEQYF. CDR3 bases: TGCGCCAGCAGCCAAGGACCCCAGACCTACGAGCAGTACTTC.

V usage is TRBV20-1 and J usage is TRBJ2-7; a weak D match, TRBD1 (5 bases). The CDR3 contains 11 residues. Germline CDR1 DFQATT, CDR2 SNEGSKA (reference sequence). Trimming shortened V by 8 bases and J by 3 bases, and 11 bases separated the two germline ends. The CDR3 bases are TGCAGTCTCTCGACAGTCTACGAGCAGTACTTC. This codes for CSLSTVYEQYF.

V usage is TRBV29-1 and J usage is TRBJ1-2; TRBD1 agrees at 10 bases. V gave up 6 bases and J gave up 6 bases; unmatched junction bases: 7. This CDR3 spans 13 amino acids. Germline-derived CDR1 and CDR2 are SQVTM and ANQGSEA. This CDR3 reads CSVRTGGTNGYTF. CDR3 coding DNA: TGCAGCGTCCGGACAGGGGGGACGAATGGCTACACCTTC.

The rearrangement uses TRBV6-5 and TRBJ2-1, with D possibly called TRBD1 or TRBD2 (5 bases each). This CDR3 has 14 amino acids. Germline loops: CDR1 MNHEY, CDR2 SVGAGI. V lost 7 bases to trimming and J lost 7 bases, with 17 bases between them. CDR3 region: CASKPGRILNEQFF. The CDR3 DNA follows: TGTGCCAGCAAGCCGGGACGGATTCTTAATGAGCAGTTCTTC.

In its sample, this clone was seen once. The J gene is TRBJ2-5, the V gene TRBV5-1, with TRBD2 identical over 9 bases. This CDR3 region has 18 residues. The trim removed 4 bases at V and 5 bases at J, leaving 18 bases unmatched. Germline values: CDR1 SGHRS, CDR2 YFSETQ. The chain's CDR3 is CASSRWGGRAPPWETQYF. CDR3 nucleotides: TGCGCCAGCAGCCGCTGGGGCGGGAGGGCCCCCCCCTGGGAGACCCAGTACTTC. The full variable domain, in which reference TRBV5-1 and TRBJ2-5 provide the parts outside the CDR3, is KAGVTQTPRYLIKTRGQQVTLSCSPISGHRSVSWYQQTPGQGLQFLFEYFSETQRNKGNFPGRFSGRQFSNSRSEMNVSTLELGDSALYLCASSRWGGRAPPWETQYFGPGTRLLVL.

The rearrangement links TRBV15 to TRBJ2-2; 13 bases line up with TRBD2. Germline V gene sequence: CDR1 LNHNV, CDR2 YYDKDF (reference sequence). Trimming removed 5 bases from V and 0 bases from J; junction bases left unmatched: 3. This CDR3 contains 17 residues. The CDR3 here is CATSFGLAGANTGELFF. In DNA form, the CDR3 reads TGTGCCACCAGCTTTGGACTAGCGGGGGCGAACACCGGGGAGCTGTTTTTT.

The sample holds one count of this clone. J is TRBJ2-7 and V is TRBV14; 13 positions agree with TRBD2. The length of the CDR3 is 18 residues. J lost 2 bases, V lost 1 base, and 8 bases had no gene match. Germline values: CDR1 SGHDN, CDR2 FVKESK. For the CDR3, the DNA is TGTGCCAGCAGCCAAGTGACTAGCGGGGGGCCCTTCACCTACGAGCAGTACTTC. It encodes CASSQVTSGGPFTYEQYF. The entire variable domain, with the rest obtained from reference TRBV14 and TRBJ2-7, is as follows: EAGVTQFPSHSVIEKGQTVTLRCDPISGHDNLYWYRRVMGKEIKFLLHFVKESKQDESGMPNNRFLAERTGGTYSTLKVQPAELEDSGVYFCASSQVTSGGPFTYEQYFGPGTRLTVT.

V and J are TRBV30 and TRBJ2-2, with D tentatively TRBD2 (5 bases). V lost 2 bases, J lost 6 bases, and 10 bases lay in between. The CDR3 extends over 13 amino acids. Germline-derived CDR1 and CDR2 are GTSNPN and SVGIG (reference sequence). The CDR3 nucleotides read TGTGCCTGGAGTAGAGGGTTTCCCGGGGAGCTGTTTTTT. Translating it yields CAWSRGFPGELFF.

The chain uses TRBV7-3 and TRBJ2-5; D unresolved. Germline CDR1 SGHTA, CDR2 FQGTGA. The CDR3 consists of 13 residues. With 5 bases removed from V and 0 bases from J, the gap between germline ends came to 7 bases. The CDR3 here is CASSLDNQETQYF. CDR3 bases: TGTGCCAGCAGCCTCGACAACCAAGAGACCCAGTACTTC.

This clone was observed a single time. This rearrangement joins TRBV29-1 to TRBJ2-7; 9 bases fit TRBD2. Germline lookup yields CDR1 SQVTM and CDR2 ANQGSEA. This CDR3 has 15 residues. Trimming cost V 8 bases and J 2 bases; bases outside gene matches: 13. CDR3 coding DNA: TGCAGCTACCGACAGGGAGCGGGGGGTACCTACGAGCAGTACTTC. Protein sequence: CSYRQGAGGTYEQYF.

The chain links TRBV6-1 to TRBJ2-3; 10 positions match TRBD2. The CDR3 sequence is 15 residues long. CDR1 is MNHNS, CDR2 SASEGT, per germline. Trimming cost V 8 bases and J 5 bases; bases outside gene matches: 10. The CDR3 nucleotides read TGTGCCAGCGGGTCGAGCGGGAGGGCGATAGATACGCAGTATTTT. Translated: CASGSSGRAIDTQYF.

This clone was picked up one time. CDR3: CASSKGGQGVHEQYF. CDR3 coding DNA: TGTGCCAGCAGCAAAGGGGGACAGGGGGTCCACGAGCAGTACTTC. V is TRBV28 and J is TRBJ2-7, with 11 bases that match TRBD1. V gave up 6 bases and J gave up 5 bases; unmatched junction bases: 9. Germline V gives CDR1 MDHEN, CDR2 SYDVKM. The CDR3 is 15 amino acids.

The gene calls are TRBV7-7 and TRBJ2-3, with D maybe TRBD1 (6 bases). CDR1 is SSHAT and CDR2 is FNYEAQ in the germline V gene (reference sequence). The CDR3 extends over 13 amino acids. The CDR3 spells CATPLNRGDTQYF. The CDR3 DNA is TGTGCTACCCCCCTTAATAGGGGGGATACGCAGTATTTT.